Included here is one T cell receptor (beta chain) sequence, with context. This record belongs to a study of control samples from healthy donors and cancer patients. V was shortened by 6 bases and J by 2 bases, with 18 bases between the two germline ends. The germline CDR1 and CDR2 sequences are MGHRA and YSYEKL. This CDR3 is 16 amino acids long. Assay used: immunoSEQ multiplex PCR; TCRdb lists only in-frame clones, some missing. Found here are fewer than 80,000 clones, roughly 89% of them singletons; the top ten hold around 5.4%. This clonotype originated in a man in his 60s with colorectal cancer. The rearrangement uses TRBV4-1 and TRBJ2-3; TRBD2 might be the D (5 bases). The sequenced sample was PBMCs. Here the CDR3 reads CASRSEVGRDTDTQYF. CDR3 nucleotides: TGCGCCAGCAGATCTGAAGTTGGTCGGGACACAGATACGCAGTATTTT.